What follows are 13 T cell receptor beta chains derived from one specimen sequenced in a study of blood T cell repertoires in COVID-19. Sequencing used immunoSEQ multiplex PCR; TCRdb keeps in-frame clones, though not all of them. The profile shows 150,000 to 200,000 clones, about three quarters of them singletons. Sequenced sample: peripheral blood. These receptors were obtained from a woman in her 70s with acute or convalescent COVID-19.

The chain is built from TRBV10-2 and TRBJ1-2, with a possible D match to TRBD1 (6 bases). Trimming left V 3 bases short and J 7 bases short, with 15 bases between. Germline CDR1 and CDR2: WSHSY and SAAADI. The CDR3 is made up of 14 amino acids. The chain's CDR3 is CASSEVGGLRGYTF. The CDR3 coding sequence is TGCGCCAGCAGTGAAGTCGGGGGGCTTCGTGGCTACACCTTC.

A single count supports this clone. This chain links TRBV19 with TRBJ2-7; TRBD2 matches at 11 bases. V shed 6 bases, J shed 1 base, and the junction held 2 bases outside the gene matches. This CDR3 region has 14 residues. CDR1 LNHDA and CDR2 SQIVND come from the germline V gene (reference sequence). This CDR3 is CASSGTSGSYEQYF. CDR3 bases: TGTGCCAGTAGCGGGACTAGCGGATCCTACGAGCAGTACTTC.

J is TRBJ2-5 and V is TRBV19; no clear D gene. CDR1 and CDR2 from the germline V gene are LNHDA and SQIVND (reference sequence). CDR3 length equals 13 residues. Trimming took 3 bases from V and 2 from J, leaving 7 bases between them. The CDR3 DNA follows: TGTGCCAGTAGTATCACCAGTCAAGAGACCCAGTACTTC. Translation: CASSITSQETQYF.

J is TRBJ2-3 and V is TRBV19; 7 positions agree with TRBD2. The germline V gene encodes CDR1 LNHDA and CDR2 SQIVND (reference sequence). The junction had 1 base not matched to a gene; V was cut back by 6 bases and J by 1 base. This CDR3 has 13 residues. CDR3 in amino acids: CASRREGTDTQYF. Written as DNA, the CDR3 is TGTGCCAGTAGACGGGAGGGCACAGATACGCAGTATTTT.

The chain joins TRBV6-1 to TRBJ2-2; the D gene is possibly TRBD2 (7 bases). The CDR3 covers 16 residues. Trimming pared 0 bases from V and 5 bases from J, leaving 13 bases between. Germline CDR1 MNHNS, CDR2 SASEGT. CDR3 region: CASSEALGGATGELFF. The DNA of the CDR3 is TGTGCCAGCAGTGAAGCGCTTGGGGGGGCAACCGGGGAGCTGTTTTTT.

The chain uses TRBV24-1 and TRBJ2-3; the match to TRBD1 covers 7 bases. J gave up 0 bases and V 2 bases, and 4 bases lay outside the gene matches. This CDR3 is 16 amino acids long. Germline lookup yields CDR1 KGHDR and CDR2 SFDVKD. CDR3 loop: CATSDSLGQSTDTQYF. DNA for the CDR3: TGTGCCACCAGTGATTCCCTGGGACAGAGCACAGATACGCAGTATTTT.

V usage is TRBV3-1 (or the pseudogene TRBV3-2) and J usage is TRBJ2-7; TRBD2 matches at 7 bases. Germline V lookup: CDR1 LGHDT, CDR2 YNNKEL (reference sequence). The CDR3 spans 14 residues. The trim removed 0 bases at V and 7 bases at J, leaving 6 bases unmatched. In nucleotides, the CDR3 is TGTGCCAGCAGCCAAGATCAATGGGGGGGGGAGCAGTACTTC. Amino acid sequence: CASSQDQWGGEQYF.

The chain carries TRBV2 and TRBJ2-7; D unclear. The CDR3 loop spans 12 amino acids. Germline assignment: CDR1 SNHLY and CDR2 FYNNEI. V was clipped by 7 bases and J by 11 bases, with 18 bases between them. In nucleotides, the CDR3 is TGTGCCAGCACGGCTGACCGCGGATCTGAGTACTTC. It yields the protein CASTADRGSEYF.

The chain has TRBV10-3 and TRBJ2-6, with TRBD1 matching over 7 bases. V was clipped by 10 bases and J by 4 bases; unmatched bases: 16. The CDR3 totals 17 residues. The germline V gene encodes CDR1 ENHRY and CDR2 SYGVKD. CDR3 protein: CATKTGTNLPGANVLTF. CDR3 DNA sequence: TGTGCCACTAAGACAGGGACAAACCTTCCCGGGGCCAACGTCCTGACTTTC.

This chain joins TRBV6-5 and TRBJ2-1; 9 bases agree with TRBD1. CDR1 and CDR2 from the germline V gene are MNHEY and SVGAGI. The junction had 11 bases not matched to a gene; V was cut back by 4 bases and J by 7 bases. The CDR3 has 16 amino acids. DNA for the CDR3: TGTGCCAGCAGTTCCCCCGACAGGGGGATCATGAATGAGCAGTTCTTC. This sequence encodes CASSSPDRGIMNEQFF.

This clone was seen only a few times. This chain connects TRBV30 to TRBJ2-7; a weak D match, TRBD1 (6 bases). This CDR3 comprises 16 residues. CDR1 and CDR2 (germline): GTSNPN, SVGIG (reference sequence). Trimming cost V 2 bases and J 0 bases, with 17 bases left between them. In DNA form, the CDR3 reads TGTGCCTGGAGTCACGGACCGACAGGTATCTCCTACGAGCAGTACTTC. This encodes CAWSHGPTGISYEQYF.

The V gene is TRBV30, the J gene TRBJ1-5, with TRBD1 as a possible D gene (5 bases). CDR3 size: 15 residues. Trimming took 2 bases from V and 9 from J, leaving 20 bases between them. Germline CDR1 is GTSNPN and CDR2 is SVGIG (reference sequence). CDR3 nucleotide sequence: TGTGCCTGGAGTAAAACCGACAGACAGCCGGGGCCCCAGCATTTT. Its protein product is CAWSKTDRQPGPQHF.

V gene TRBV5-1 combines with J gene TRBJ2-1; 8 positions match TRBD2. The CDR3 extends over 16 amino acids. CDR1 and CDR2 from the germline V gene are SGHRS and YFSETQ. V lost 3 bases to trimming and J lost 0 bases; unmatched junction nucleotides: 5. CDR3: CASSSRLARSYNEQFF. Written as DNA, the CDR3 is TGCGCCAGCAGCTCCAGACTAGCGCGCTCCTACAATGAGCAGTTCTTC. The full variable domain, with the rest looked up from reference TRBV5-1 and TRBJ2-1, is KAGVTQTPRYLIKTRGQQVTLSCSPISGHRSVSWYQQTPGQGLQFLFEYFSETQRNKGNFPGRFSGRQFSNSRSEMNVSTLELGDSALYLCASSSRLARSYNEQFFGPGTRLTVL.